The following is a T cell receptor beta chain sequence with its context. The antigen it binds to is not known. No qualities accompany the bases; no much larger clone lies one base away. The data were obtained in a study of blood T cell repertoires in COVID-19 (dated by TCRdb to about 2020). Some background on the complete study: Samples covering the acute and convalescent phases of COVID-19 were provided by collaborators in the United States, Italy and Spain. A de-identified subject ID, COVID-19 status, age in years and sex were almost always included in the sample metadata. HLA class I and class II types, where available, came from metadata supplied by the sample provider rather than from assay-based typing. The repertoires were made available in a free public database intended to serve as a resource for research on the immune response to SARS-CoV-2. Samples came from the ongoing ImmuneRACE study (first 160 participants) plus 1,254 subjects from 6 global collaborators. Deeply sampled blood TCRbeta repertoires from subjects exposed to, actively infected with, or recovered from COVID-19 were included in the dataset. The prospective study material was composed of cDNA or gDNA derived from T cells, B-cell-depleted T cells, or PBMCs.

The paper as a whole reports these results and caveats: The amount of clinical and demographic metadata varied by source and participant and was provided uncurated.

Based on the germline V gene (reference sequence), the CDR1 and CDR2 sequences are LNHDA and SQIVND. V sheds 2 bases and J sheds 7 bases, leaving 8 bases between their ends. Counted from cysteine to phenylalanine, this CDR3 has 12 amino acids. Just the 36-base CDR3 DNA is kept, in frame starting at base 1. At one collaborating source in Seattle, patients were enrolled during active infection and were followed longitudinally through the course of disease. The collaborating institutions used their own protocols to collect whole blood in K2EDTA tubes. For TCRbeta analysis, collaborator samples were shipped as frozen whole blood, as isolated PBMCs, or as DNA extracted from either sample type. TCRbeta CDR3 regions were amplified from genomic DNA by means of the immunoSEQ Assay, a bias-controlled multiplex PCR. From the authors' description of their analysis: Within the assay, amplification of reference gene primers was used to estimate how many nucleated cells each sample contained. To quantify the absolute abundance of each unique TCRbeta CDR3 rearrangement, sequence reads were collapsed and filtered. For each sample, productive Simpson clonality was calculated as the square root of Simpson's diversity index across productive rearrangements. Drawn from immuneACCESS, this table holds only the in-frame rearrangements with V and J called that TCRdb kept. Clones are partly lost; checked studies trace under half to an unresolved V gene and leave the rest unexplained. The D gene and trimming were derived from the DNA, and the V and J assignments and clone size from that table. The sample yields 200,000 to 250,000 clones; approximately 86% were counted once. The leading ten clones occupy over 1% of the sample.

The chain is encoded by TRBV19 joined to TRBJ1-1; the D gene lacks a confident call. The sequence was collected from a woman in her twenties or thirties with COVID-19, enrolled during active disease. The sequenced sample was peripheral blood. The CDR3 region: CASSIQGGEAFF. The DNA is TGTGCCAGTAGTATACAAGGAGGTGAAGCTTTCTTT.